This T cell receptor (beta chain) came from a study of blood T cell repertoires in COVID-19. Study-level information: PBMCs, B-cell-depleted T cells, or T cells provided the cDNA or gDNA that made up the material.

In the case of this clone: Additional DNA sequences in this sample encode the identical CDR3.

In the source study's methods: Researchers report that nucleated cell counts were estimated from reference gene primer amplification. Method: immunoSEQ multiplex PCR; TCRdb's copy keeps in-frame clones and lacks some. V, J and clone size are those of that table, while D and trimming were read from the DNA. This table holds under 250,000 clones, 80% to 90% found once. Looked up from germline, CDR1 is SGHTA and CDR2 is FQGNSA. V was pared by 4 bases and J by 0 bases, with 2 bases of the junction left unmatched. There are 14 residues in the CDR3. The sequenced material came from peripheral blood. The TCR sequence derives from a man aged 50 to 59 with active or convalescent COVID-19. This chain joins TRBV7-2 and TRBJ1-1, with TRBD1 matching over 7 bases. The CDR3 DNA sequence: TGTGCCAGCAGCTCTGACAGGGTGAACACTGAAGCTTTCTTT. It codes for CASSSDRVNTEAFF.